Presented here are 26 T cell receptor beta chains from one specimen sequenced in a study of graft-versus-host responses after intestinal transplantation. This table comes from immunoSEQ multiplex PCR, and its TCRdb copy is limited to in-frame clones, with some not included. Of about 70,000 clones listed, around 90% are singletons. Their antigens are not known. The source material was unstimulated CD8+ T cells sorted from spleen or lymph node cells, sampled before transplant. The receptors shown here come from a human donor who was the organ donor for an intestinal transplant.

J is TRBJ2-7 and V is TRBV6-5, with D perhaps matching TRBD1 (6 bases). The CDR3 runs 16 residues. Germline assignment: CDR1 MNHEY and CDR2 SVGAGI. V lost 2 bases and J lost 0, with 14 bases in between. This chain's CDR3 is CASSYPGTMSSYEQYV. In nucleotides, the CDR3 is TGTGCCAGCAGTTACCCCGGGACAATGAGCTCCTACGAGCAGTACGTC.

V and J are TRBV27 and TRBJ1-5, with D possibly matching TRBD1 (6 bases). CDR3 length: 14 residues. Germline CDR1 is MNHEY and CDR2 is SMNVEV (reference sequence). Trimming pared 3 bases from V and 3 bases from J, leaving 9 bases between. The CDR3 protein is CASSFGQLNQPQHF. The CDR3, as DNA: TGTGCCAGCAGTTTTGGACAGCTCAATCAGCCCCAGCATTTT.

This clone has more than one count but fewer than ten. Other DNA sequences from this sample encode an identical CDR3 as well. The CDR3 here is CASSYSSGVYNEQFF. CDR3 coding DNA: TGTGCCAGCAGTTACTCATCGGGGGTCTACAATGAGCAGTTCTTC. This rearrangement joins TRBV6-5 to TRBJ2-1; D perhaps matches TRBD2 (6 bases). V dropped 0 bases and J dropped 3 bases, with 9 bases sitting between them. CDR1 MNHEY and CDR2 SVGAGI come from the germline V gene. This CDR3 spans 15 amino acids.

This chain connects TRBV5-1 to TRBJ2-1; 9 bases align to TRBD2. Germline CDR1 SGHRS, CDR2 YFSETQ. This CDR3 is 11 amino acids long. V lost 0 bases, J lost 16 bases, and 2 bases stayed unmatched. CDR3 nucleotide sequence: TGCGCCAGCAGCTTGGGCGGGGGGGCATTCTTC. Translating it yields CASSLGGGAFF.

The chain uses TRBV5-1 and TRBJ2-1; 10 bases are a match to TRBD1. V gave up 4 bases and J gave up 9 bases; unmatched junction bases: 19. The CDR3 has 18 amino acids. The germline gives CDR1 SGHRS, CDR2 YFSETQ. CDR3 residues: CASSQPGGTGVLEGEQFF. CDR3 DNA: TGCGCCAGCAGCCAACCCGGTGGGACAGGGGTATTGGAGGGTGAGCAGTTCTTC.

The CDR3 nucleotides read TGTGCCAGCAGCCCCGGGACAGGGGTCTACAATGAGCAGTTCTTC. This gives the protein CASSPGTGVYNEQFF. The V call is TRBV27, the J call TRBJ2-1; 10 bases align to TRBD1. Germline V gene data show CDR1 as MNHEY and CDR2 as SMNVEV (reference sequence). J lost 3 bases, V lost 6 bases, and 5 bases had no gene match. This CDR3 is 15 amino acids long.

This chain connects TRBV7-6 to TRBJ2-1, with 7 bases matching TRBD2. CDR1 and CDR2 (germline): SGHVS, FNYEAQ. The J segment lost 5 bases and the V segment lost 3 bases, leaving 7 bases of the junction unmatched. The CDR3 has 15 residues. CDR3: CASSFGLGVDNEQFF. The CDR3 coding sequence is TGTGCCAGCAGCTTCGGACTAGGTGTCGACAATGAGCAGTTCTTC.

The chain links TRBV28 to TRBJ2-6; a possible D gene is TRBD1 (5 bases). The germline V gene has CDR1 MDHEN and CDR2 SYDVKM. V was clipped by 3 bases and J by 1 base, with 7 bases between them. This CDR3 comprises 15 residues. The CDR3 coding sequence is TGTGCCAGCAGTTTGGGGCATTCTGGGGCCAACGTCCTGACTTTC. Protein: CASSLGHSGANVLTF.

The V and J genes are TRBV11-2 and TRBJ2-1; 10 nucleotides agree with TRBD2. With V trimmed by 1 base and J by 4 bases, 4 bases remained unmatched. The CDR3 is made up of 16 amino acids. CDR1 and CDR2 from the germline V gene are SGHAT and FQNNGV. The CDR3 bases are TGTGCCAGCAGCTTAGTGACTAGCGGGCGTTACAATGAGCAGTTCTTC. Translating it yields CASSLVTSGRYNEQFF.

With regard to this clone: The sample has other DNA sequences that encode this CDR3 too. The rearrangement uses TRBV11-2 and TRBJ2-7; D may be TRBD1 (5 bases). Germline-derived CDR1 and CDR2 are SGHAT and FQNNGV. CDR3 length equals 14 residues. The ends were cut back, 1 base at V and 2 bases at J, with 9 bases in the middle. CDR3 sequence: CASSLGTGAYEQYV. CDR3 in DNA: TGTGCCAGCAGCTTAGGAACAGGTGCCTACGAGCAGTACGTC.

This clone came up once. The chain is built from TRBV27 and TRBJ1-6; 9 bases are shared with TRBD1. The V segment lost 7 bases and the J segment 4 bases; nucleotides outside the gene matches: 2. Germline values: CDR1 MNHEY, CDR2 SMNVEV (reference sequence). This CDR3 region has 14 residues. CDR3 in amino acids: CASKTGGYNSPLHF. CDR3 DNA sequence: TGTGCCAGCAAGACAGGGGGGTATAATTCACCCCTCCACTTT.

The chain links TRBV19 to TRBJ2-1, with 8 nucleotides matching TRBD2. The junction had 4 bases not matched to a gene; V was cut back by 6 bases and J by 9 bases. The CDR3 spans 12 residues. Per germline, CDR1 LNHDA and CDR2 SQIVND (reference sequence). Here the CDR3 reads CASRAGGSEQFF. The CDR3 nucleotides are TGTGCCAGTAGGGCGGGGGGAAGTGAGCAGTTCTTC.

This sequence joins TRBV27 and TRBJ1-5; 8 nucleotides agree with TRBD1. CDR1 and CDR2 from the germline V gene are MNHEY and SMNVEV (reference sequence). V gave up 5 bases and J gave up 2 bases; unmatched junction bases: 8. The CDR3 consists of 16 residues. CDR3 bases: TGTGCCAGCAGTCGCATGGACAGGGTCGGCAATCAGCCCCAGCATTTT. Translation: CASSRMDRVGNQPQHF.

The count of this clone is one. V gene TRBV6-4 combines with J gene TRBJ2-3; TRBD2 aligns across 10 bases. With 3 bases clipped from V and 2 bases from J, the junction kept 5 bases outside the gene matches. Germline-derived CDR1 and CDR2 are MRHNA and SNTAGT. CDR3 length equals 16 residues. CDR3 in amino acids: CASSEGAGGNTDTQYF. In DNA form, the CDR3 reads TGTGCCAGCAGTGAAGGAGCGGGGGGGAACACAGATACGCAGTATTTT.

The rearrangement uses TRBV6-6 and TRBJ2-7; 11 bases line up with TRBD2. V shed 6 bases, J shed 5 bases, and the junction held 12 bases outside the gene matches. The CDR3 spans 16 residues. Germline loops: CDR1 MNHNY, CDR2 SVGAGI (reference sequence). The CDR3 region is CASSDLAGGLGDEQYV. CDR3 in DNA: TGTGCCAGCAGCGACCTAGCGGGGGGCCTCGGTGACGAGCAGTACGTC.

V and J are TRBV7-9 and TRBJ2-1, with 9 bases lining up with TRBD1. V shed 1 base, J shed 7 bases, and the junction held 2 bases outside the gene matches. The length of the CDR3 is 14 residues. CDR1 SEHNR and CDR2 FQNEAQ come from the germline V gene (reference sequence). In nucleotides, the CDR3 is TGTGCCAGCAGCTTAGTACAGGGGGCGAATGAGCAGTTCTTC. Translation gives CASSLVQGANEQFF.

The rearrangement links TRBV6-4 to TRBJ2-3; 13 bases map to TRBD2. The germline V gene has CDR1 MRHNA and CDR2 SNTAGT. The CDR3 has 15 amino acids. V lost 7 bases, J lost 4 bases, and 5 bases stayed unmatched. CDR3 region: CASKKTSGGADTQYF. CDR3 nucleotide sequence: TGTGCCAGCAAAAAAACTAGCGGGGGGGCAGATACGCAGTATTTT.

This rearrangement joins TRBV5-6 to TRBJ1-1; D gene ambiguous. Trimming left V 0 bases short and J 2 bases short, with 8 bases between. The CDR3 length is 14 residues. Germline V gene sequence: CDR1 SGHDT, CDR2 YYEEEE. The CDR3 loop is CASSLESRNTEAFF. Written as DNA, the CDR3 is TGTGCCAGCAGCTTGGAGTCCAGAAACACTGAAGCTTTCTTT.

CDR3 bases: TGTGCCAGCAGTTTAGCAGGAAATGAGCAGTTCTTC. It encodes CASSLAGNEQFF. V and J are TRBV27 and TRBJ2-1; D is uncertain. CDR1 is MNHEY and CDR2 is SMNVEV in the germline V gene (reference sequence). The ends were cut back, 2 bases at V and 7 bases at J, with 6 bases in the middle. This CDR3 comprises 12 residues.

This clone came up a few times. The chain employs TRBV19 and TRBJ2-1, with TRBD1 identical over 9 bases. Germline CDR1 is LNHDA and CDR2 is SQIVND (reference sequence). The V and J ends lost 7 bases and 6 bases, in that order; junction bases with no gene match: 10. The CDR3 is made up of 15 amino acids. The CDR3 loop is CASTWGTGLGNEQFF. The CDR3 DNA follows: TGTGCCAGTACATGGGGGACAGGGTTAGGCAATGAGCAGTTCTTC.

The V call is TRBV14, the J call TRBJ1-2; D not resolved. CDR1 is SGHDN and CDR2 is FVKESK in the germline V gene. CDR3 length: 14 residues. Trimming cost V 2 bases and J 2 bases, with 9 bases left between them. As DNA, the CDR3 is TGTGCCAGCAGCCAACCTATGGGCAACTATGGCTACACCTTC. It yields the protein CASSQPMGNYGYTF.

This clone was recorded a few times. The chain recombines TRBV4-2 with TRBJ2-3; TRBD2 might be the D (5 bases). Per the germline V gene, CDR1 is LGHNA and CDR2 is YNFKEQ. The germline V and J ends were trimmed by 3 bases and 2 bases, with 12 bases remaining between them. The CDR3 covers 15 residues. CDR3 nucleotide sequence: TGTGCCAGCAGCCAGTGGACTGGGAACACAGATACGCAGTATTTT. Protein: CASSQWTGNTDTQYF.

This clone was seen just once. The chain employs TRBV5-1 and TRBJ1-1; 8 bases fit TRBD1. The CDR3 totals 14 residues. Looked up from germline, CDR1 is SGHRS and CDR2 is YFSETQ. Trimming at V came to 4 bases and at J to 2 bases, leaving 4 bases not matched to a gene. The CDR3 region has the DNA TGCGCCAGCAGCCTGGGACAGGATAACACTGAAGCTTTCTTT. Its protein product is CASSLGQDNTEAFF.

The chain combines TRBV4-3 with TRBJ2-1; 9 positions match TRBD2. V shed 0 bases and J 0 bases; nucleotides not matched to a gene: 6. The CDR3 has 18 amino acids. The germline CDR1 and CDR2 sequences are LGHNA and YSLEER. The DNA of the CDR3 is TGCGCCAGCAGCCAAGATTGGGCGGGGGGGAGCTCCTACAATGAGCAGTTCTTC. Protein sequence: CASSQDWAGGSSYNEQFF.

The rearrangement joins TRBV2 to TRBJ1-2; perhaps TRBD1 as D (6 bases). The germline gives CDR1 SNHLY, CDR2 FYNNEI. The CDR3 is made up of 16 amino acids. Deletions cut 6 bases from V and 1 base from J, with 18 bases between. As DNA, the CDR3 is TGTGCCAGCAGCGTGATACGATGGACAGTTAACTATGGCTACACCTTC. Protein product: CASSVIRWTVNYGYTF.

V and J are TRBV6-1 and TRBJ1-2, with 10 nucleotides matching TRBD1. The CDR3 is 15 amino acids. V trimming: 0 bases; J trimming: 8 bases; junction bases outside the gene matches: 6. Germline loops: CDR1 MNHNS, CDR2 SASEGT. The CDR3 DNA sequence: TGTGCCAGCAGTGAAGCTGAGACAGGGGGCAAGGGCTACACCTTC. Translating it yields CASSEAETGGKGYTF.